This is a list of T cell receptor beta chains from one sample in a study of cytomegalovirus exposure and HLA in healthy donors. Measured with immunoSEQ multiplex PCR; TCRdb has only the in-frame clones, and not every one. This repertoire includes about 34,000 clones. Specimen: PBMCs. The receptors come from a woman aged 40 to 50 in good health and CMV-seropositive. CDR3s leave out the opening cysteine and the closing phenylalanine or tryptophan. Fields, in order: J gene, V gene, CDR3 protein.

TRBJ1-4	TRBV6-1	ASSIHRGTNEKLF
TRBJ2-2	TRBV19	ASNWTPGGTGELF
TRBJ2-7	TRBV6-5	ASSYRQGGEQY
TRBJ2-3	TRBV19	ASSLPLAGGHTQY
TRBJ1-2	TRBV5-1	ASSLAGRDGYT
TRBJ1-1	TRBV28	ASETGGRNTEAF
TRBJ1-2	TRBV2	ASRRDDYGYT
TRBJ2-2	TRBV7-2	ASSLASTGATGELF
TRBJ1-5	TRBV30	AWSVGTGTGGNQPQH
TRBJ2-5	TRBV23-1	ASSSLGGQGLETQY
TRBJ1-4	TRBV5-6	ASSLRGNNEKLF
TRBJ2-7	TRBV4-1	ASSQDEAGRVEQY
TRBJ2-5	TRBV14	ASSQGTNRAETQY
TRBJ1-4	TRBV28	ASRSTGQALF
TRBJ2-7	TRBV6-1	ASSDIRLTPSYEQY
TRBJ2-1	TRBV5-1	ASSGTSGGRRNNEQF
TRBJ1-3	TRBV18	ASSSSLQGSGNTIY
TRBJ2-2	TRBV30	AWSVGTANTGELF
TRBJ2-1	TRBV19	ASSIVAGLFTYNEQF
TRBJ2-7	TRBV18	ASSPLSAGEQY
TRBJ2-1	TRBV7-9	ASSALGAGSYEQF
TRBJ2-5	TRBV5-1	ASSLGSAAPGETQY
TRBJ1-6	TRBV27	ASSDSGSPLH
TRBJ2-1	TRBV5-1	ASSTGLAHEQF
TRBJ1-6	TRBV2	ASVVDSYSAPLH
TRBJ1-4	TRBV2	ASSEARGEKLF
TRBJ1-1	TRBV5-1	ASSEQPTRTQLVDTEAF
TRBJ2-1	TRBV19	ASVGGAVDEQF
TRBJ2-7	TRBV30	AWSVGGSAYEQY
TRBJ2-5	TRBV19	ASSPGQGRAQY
TRBJ1-6	TRBV6-5	ASRGGGLNSPLH
TRBJ2-7	TRBV10-3	AISGRGDSREQY
TRBJ2-7	TRBV7-9	ASSPLRDRSYEQY
TRBJ2-3	TRBV7-2	ASSLEGLVGTDTQY
TRBJ2-7	TRBV28	ASSLGSPGHYYEQY
TRBJ1-2	TRBV29-1	SVEDRGYYGYT
TRBJ2-7	TRBV5-4	ASSSQGWGYEQY
TRBJ2-1	TRBV4-2	ASSQEGGGDYEQF
TRBJ2-7	TRBV27	ASSRDRVSYEQY
TRBJ2-7	TRBV7-5	ARSLEGASGDYYEQY
TRBJ2-7	TRBV28	ASSPPGTTYEQY
TRBJ2-3	TRBV28	ASSLTDTQY
TRBJ2-7	TRBV5-4	ASSMRDSSYEQY
TRBJ2-1	TRBV11-1	ASSRGAGGYNEQF
TRBJ1-4	TRBV6-6	ASSYSGQGRLELF
TRBJ2-3	TRBV4-3	ASSHTTGPGDTQY
TRBJ2-1	TRBV28	ASSIAGGGSNEQF
TRBJ1-1	TRBV5-1	ASSLDRPMNTEAF
TRBJ1-1	TRBV6-5	ASSYKMTGTNTEAF
TRBJ2-3	TRBV9	ASSVGMRISTDTQY
TRBJ1-2	TRBV11-2	ASSIGHRAGGYT
TRBJ2-1	TRBV27	ASSWTTRQGSNEQF
TRBJ2-3	TRBV19	ASTTGQGADTQY